This T cell receptor beta chain was profiled in a study of blood T cell repertoires in COVID-19 (dated by TCRdb to the early 2020s). Study-wide context: Samples covering the acute and convalescent phases of COVID-19 were provided by collaborators in the United States, Italy and Spain. The prospective study material was composed of cDNA or gDNA derived from T cells, B-cell-depleted T cells, or PBMCs. Deeply sampled blood TCRbeta repertoires from subjects exposed to, actively infected with, or recovered from COVID-19 were included in the dataset. A freely available public database, intended as a resource for researchers studying the immune response to SARS-CoV-2, is where the repertoires were released. Samples came from the ongoing ImmuneRACE study (first 160 participants) plus 1,254 subjects from 6 global collaborators. Nearly every sample came with metadata listing a de-identified subject ID, COVID-19 status, age in years and sex. Where available, HLA class I and class II types were obtained from metadata supplied by the sample provider rather than from assay-based typing.

The paper's findings and limits, for the study overall: The amount of clinical and demographic metadata varied by source and participant and was provided uncurated.

A second Seattle source provided samples from volunteer blood donors who had recovered from COVID-19. Collaborating institutions collected whole blood in K2EDTA tubes following their own protocols. For TCRbeta analysis, collaborator samples were shipped as frozen whole blood, as isolated PBMCs, or as DNA extracted from either sample type. The germline V gene (reference sequence) specifies LGHDT as CDR1 and YNNKEL as CDR2. V ends up 5 bases short and J 7 bases short, with an unmatched junction base count of 4. From the cysteine up to the phenylalanine, the CDR3 has a length of 14 residues. Only the CDR3 portion is preserved as DNA: 42 bases, with reading frame beginning at the first base. This clone was seen a few times. There is no known antigen for this receptor. The sample holds no much larger clone one base away, and base qualities are not on file. TCRbeta CDR3 regions were amplified from genomic DNA by means of the immunoSEQ Assay, a bias-controlled multiplex PCR. The authors processed their data as follows. The number of nucleated cells in each sample was estimated by amplification of reference gene primers within the assay. To quantify the absolute abundance of each unique TCRbeta CDR3 rearrangement, sequence reads were collapsed and filtered. Productive Simpson clonality was computed per sample as the square root of Simpson's diversity index over productive rearrangements. This is the immuneACCESS table as TCRdb keeps it, with only in-frame sequences that have V and J called. A part of the clones is gone; compared with another copy, unresolved V genes explain less than half, and the rest is unexplained. Clone size and the V and J calls come from that table; the DNA yielded D and trimming. The sample table records 250,000 or so clones; roughly 84% of these occur just once. The biggest ten clones account for less than 2% of the sample.

The chain joins TRBV3-1 (or the pseudogene TRBV3-2) to TRBJ1-6; 8 bases in the middle match TRBD1. The sample comprised peripheral blood. The sequence came from a woman aged 40 to 49 who had recovered from COVID-19. The CDR3 protein is CASSSDRENSPLHF. The nucleotide sequence reads TGTGCCAGCAGCTCGGACAGGGAGAATTCACCCCTCCACTTT.